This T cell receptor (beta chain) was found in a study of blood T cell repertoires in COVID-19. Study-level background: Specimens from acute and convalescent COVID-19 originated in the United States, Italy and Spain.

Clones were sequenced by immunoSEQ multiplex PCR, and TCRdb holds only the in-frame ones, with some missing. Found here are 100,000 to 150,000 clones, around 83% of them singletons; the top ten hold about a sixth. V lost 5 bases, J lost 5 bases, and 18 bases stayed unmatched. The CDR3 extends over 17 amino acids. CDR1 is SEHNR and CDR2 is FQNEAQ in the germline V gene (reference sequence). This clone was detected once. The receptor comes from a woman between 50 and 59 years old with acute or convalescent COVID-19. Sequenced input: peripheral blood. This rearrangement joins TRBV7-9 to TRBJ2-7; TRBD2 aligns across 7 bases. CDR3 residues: CASSPRTRLADLDEQYF. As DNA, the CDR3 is TGTGCCAGCAGCCCTCGGACTAGGCTAGCGGATCTCGACGAGCAGTACTTC.